The 28 T cell receptor beta chains below all came from one sample that was sequenced in a study of blood T cell repertoires in COVID-19. This table comes from immunoSEQ multiplex PCR, and its TCRdb copy is limited to in-frame clones, with some not included. This repertoire shows 45,000 to 55,000 clones, roughly 83% found once; its top ten account for approximately 5.3%. The sample consisted of peripheral blood. The receptors come from a human donor in a cohort sampled during active COVID-19.

The chain combines TRBV5-4 with TRBJ1-2; 8 bases fit TRBD1. Germline CDR1 and CDR2: SGHNT and YYREEE (reference sequence). V shed 4 bases and J 5 bases; nucleotides not matched to a gene: 13. This CDR3 spans 16 amino acids. This CDR3 is CASSRTGRLTGYGYTF. The CDR3 nucleotides are TGTGCCAGCAGCCGGACAGGGCGTCTAACTGGGTATGGCTACACCTTC.

This chain uses TRBV6-5 with TRBJ1-2; 9 positions agree with TRBD1. The CDR3 totals 16 residues. With V trimmed by 4 bases and J by 5 bases, 11 bases remained unmatched. Germline loops: CDR1 MNHEY, CDR2 SVGAGI. Written as DNA, the CDR3 is TGTGCCAGCAGTTTTCTACCGGGACAGGGTTATTATGGCTACACCTTC. Protein: CASSFLPGQGYYGYTF.

This clone came up once. The chain has TRBV5-6 and TRBJ2-1; 8 positions match TRBD1. J was trimmed by 9 bases and V by 5 bases; bases with no gene match: 13. Germline V CDR1 and CDR2: SGHDT, YYEEEE. The CDR3 is made up of 15 amino acids. CDR3 DNA: TGTGCCAGCAGATTACCCGGACAGGGAGGTGGTGAGCAGTTCTTC. Translation gives CASRLPGQGGGEQFF.

The chain combines TRBV4-3 with TRBJ2-5, with D maybe TRBD2 (6 bases). CDR3 length equals 13 residues. Trimming cost V 5 bases and J 4 bases, with 11 bases left between them. Germline values: CDR1 LGHNA, CDR2 YSLEER. As DNA, the CDR3 is TGCGCCAGCAGCTTGGGGGGTCGAGAGACCCAGTACTTC. The encoded protein is CASSLGGRETQYF.

This sequence joins TRBV25-1 and TRBJ1-1; the D gene is possibly TRBD1 (5 bases). Between the trimmed V and J ends, which lost 6 bases and 0 bases, there was a span of 11 bases. Germline CDR1 MGHDK, CDR2 SYGVNS. The CDR3 runs 14 residues. CDR3 protein: CASRAPGLNTEAFF. The CDR3 DNA reads as TGTGCCAGCAGAGCCCCAGGGCTGAACACTGAAGCTTTCTTT. Full variable domain (missing parts from reference TRBV25-1 and TRBJ1-1): EADIYQTPRYLVIGTGKKITLECSQTMGHDKMYWYQQDPGMELHLIHYSYGVNSTEKGDLSSESTVSRIRTEHFPLTLESARPSHTSQYLCASRAPGLNTEAFFGQGTRLTVV.

The CDR3 nucleotides read TGTGCCAGCAGTCACCGACTGGGACAGACCACTGAAGCTTTCTTT. It codes for CASSHRLGQTTEAFF. The J gene is TRBJ1-1, the V gene TRBV6-6, with 7 bases that match TRBD1. Germline CDR1 MNHNY, CDR2 SVGAGI (reference sequence). The V segment lost 5 bases and the J segment 4 bases; nucleotides outside the gene matches: 10. This CDR3 has 15 residues.

The rearrangement joins TRBV20-1 to TRBJ1-1, with TRBD1 as a possible D gene (6 bases). V was shortened by 3 bases and J by 0 bases, with 8 bases between the two germline ends. Germline assignment: CDR1 DFQATT and CDR2 SNEGSKA (reference sequence). This CDR3 has 13 residues. The CDR3: CSASNRVNTEAFF. CDR3 nucleotides: TGCAGTGCTAGTAACAGGGTGAACACTGAAGCTTTCTTT.

This clone was seen a few times. V usage is TRBV25-1 and J usage is TRBJ1-6; tentative D call: TRBD1 (6 bases). Per the germline V gene, CDR1 is MGHDK and CDR2 is SYGVNS. Trimming left V 2 bases short and J 5 bases short, with 7 bases between. This CDR3 spans 14 amino acids. The CDR3 DNA follows: TGTGCCAGCAGTGAAGACAGGAATAATTCACCCCTCCACTTT. Translating gives CASSEDRNNSPLHF.

The chain combines TRBV9 with TRBJ2-3, with D possibly matching TRBD2 (6 bases). There are 12 residues in the CDR3. Germline V lookup: CDR1 SGDLS, CDR2 YYNGEE. The ends were cut back, 4 bases at V and 7 bases at J, with 10 bases in the middle. CDR3 sequence: CASSSAGYTQYF. CDR3 in DNA: TGTGCCAGCAGCTCCGCGGGATATACGCAGTATTTT.

In this sample, this clone turned up a few times. Other DNA sequences in this sample translate to the same CDR3. The rearrangement uses TRBV25-1 and TRBJ2-2, with 7 bases lining up with TRBD1. Germline V gives CDR1 MGHDK, CDR2 SYGVNS. CDR3 size: 15 residues. V shed 8 bases, J shed 2 bases, and the junction held 8 bases outside the gene matches. CDR3 coding DNA: TGTGCCAGCTCTAGACAGGGCCTTAACACCGGGGAGCTGTTTTTT. This translates into CASSRQGLNTGELFF.

The genes are TRBV4-3 and TRBJ2-5, with 11 bases lining up with TRBD1. From germline, CDR1 is LGHNA and CDR2 YSLEER. V dropped 1 base and J dropped 4; count of bases not matched to a gene: 5. The CDR3 is made up of 16 amino acids. CDR3 bases: TGCGCCAGCAGCCAAGTACACGGGACAGGGGGAGAGACCCAGTACTTC. Encoded protein: CASSQVHGTGGETQYF.

This clone has a single count. The rearrangement links TRBV27 to TRBJ1-1, with TRBD1 as a possible D gene (5 bases). V was pared by 5 bases and J by 14 bases, with 21 bases between. Germline values: CDR1 MNHEY, CDR2 SMNVEV (reference sequence). The CDR3 loop spans 13 amino acids. The CDR3 region has the DNA TGTGCCAGCAGTCCTATCCTTTGGGGCCCGTCGTTCTTT. This translates into CASSPILWGPSFF.

The chain joins TRBV5-6 to TRBJ2-1; perhaps TRBD1 as D (5 bases). Germline CDR1 reads SGHDT; CDR2 reads YYEEEE. CDR3 length: 15 residues. V shed 0 bases and J shed 5 bases, with 12 bases lying between them. The CDR3 nucleotides read TGTGCCAGCAGCTTGGGTGCAGGGCGTAACAATGAGCAGTTCTTC. This translates into CASSLGAGRNNEQFF. The entire variable domain, with the rest obtained from reference TRBV5-6 and TRBJ2-1, is as follows: DAGVTQSPTHLIKTRGQQVTLRCSPKSGHDTVSWYQQALGQGPQFIFQYYEEEERQRGNFPDRFSGHQFPNYSSELNVNALLLGDSALYLCASSLGAGRNNEQFFGPGTRLTVL.

This clone was counted a few times. The rearrangement links TRBV7-8 to TRBJ2-1, with TRBD1 identical over 7 bases. This CDR3 contains 16 residues. V gave up 6 bases and J gave up 7 bases; unmatched junction bases: 15. Germline V gives CDR1 SGHVS, CDR2 FQNEAQ. The CDR3 here is CASSAMETSGGNEQFF. CDR3 bases: TGTGCCAGCAGTGCCATGGAGACGTCAGGGGGAAATGAGCAGTTCTTC.

This rearrangement joins TRBV11-2 to TRBJ2-7; the match to TRBD2 covers 9 bases. CDR3 length: 16 residues. Germline V gene lookup returns CDR1 SGHAT and CDR2 FQNNGV. The V gene end was trimmed by 1 base and the J gene end by 4 bases; junction bases not matched to a gene: 8. The CDR3 is CASSLVSAGGLYEQYF. CDR3 sequence (DNA): TGTGCCAGCAGCTTAGTCTCGGCGGGGGGGCTATACGAGCAGTACTTC.

This clone was found a few times. The rearrangement links TRBV7-8 to TRBJ2-3; 10 bases fit TRBD1. J lost 5 bases, V lost 5 bases, and 7 bases had no gene match. The germline gives CDR1 SGHVS, CDR2 FQNEAQ. CDR3 length equals 15 residues. Written as DNA, the CDR3 is TGTGCCAGCAGCCGCCGGGACAGGGGTATAGATACGCAGTATTTT. Protein product: CASSRRDRGIDTQYF.

This clone was observed a single time. This chain joins TRBV7-9 and TRBJ2-5; D possibly corresponds to TRBD2 (5 bases). V shed 1 base and J shed 1 base, with 16 bases lying between them. CDR3 length: 17 amino acids. Per the germline V gene, CDR1 is SEHNR and CDR2 is FQNEAQ (reference sequence). The CDR3 loop is CASSLVGRGKVQETQYF. DNA for the CDR3: TGTGCCAGCAGCTTAGTTGGCCGGGGAAAGGTCCAAGAGACCCAGTACTTC.

This clone was counted once. This chain joins TRBV7-2 and TRBJ2-7; D is perhaps TRBD1 (6 bases). Trimming left V 5 bases short and J 2 bases short, with 13 bases between. The CDR3 consists of 14 residues. The germline CDR1 and CDR2 sequences are SGHTA and FQGNSA. This CDR3 is CASSQGGSAYEQYF. In DNA form, the CDR3 reads TGTGCCAGCAGCCAAGGGGGTAGCGCCTACGAGCAGTACTTC. The whole variable domain, filled in from reference TRBV7-2 and TRBJ2-7, reads GAGVSQSPSNKVTEKGKDVELRCDPISGHTALYWYRQSLGQGLEFLIYFQGNSAPDKSGLPSDRFSAERTGGSVSTLTIQRTQQEDSAVYLCASSQGGSAYEQYFGPGTRLTVT.

V and J are TRBV11-2 and TRBJ1-1, with D possibly being TRBD1 (5 bases). Per the germline V gene, CDR1 is SGHAT and CDR2 is FQNNGV. The CDR3 consists of 16 residues. Deletions cut 2 bases from V and 2 bases from J, with 15 bases between. CDR3 sequence (DNA): TGTGCCAGCAGCTTAACCTGGGGCGAAGCCAACACTGAAGCTTTCTTT. Its translation: CASSLTWGEANTEAFF.

This clone has only one observation. The V gene is TRBV10-3, the J gene TRBJ2-2, with 11 bases aligning to TRBD2. V shed 0 bases, J shed 3 bases, and the junction held 0 bases outside the gene matches. This CDR3 region has 16 residues. CDR1 and CDR2 from the germline V gene are ENHRY and SYGVKD. The CDR3 region has the DNA TGTGCCATCAGTGAGTCGACTAGCGGGGACACCGGGGAGCTGTTTTTT. Translating gives CAISESTSGDTGELFF.

The DNA of the CDR3 is TGCGCCAGCAGCACAGGGGTGAAGAACACTGAAGCTTTCTTT. Amino acid sequence: CASSTGVKNTEAFF. V and J are TRBV5-1 and TRBJ1-1; 7 nucleotides align to TRBD1. Losses at the gene ends were 4 bases for V and 1 base for J; bases not matched to a gene: 4. The CDR3 loop spans 14 amino acids. CDR1 is SGHRS, CDR2 YFSETQ, per germline. Variable domain in full (rest from reference TRBV5-1 and TRBJ1-1): KAGVTQTPRYLIKTRGQQVTLSCSPISGHRSVSWYQQTPGQGLQFLFEYFSETQRNKGNFPGRFSGRQFSNSRSEMNVSTLELGDSALYLCASSTGVKNTEAFFGQGTRLTVV.

The chain combines TRBV4-3 with TRBJ1-5; a possible D gene is TRBD1 (5 bases). The V gene's germline CDR1 is LGHNA and CDR2 YSLEER. This CDR3 comprises 15 residues. With 0 bases removed from V and 9 bases from J, the gap between germline ends came to 15 bases. This CDR3 reads CASSQDTRDLRPQHF. The CDR3 bases are TGCGCCAGCAGCCAAGATACCAGGGATTTGCGGCCCCAGCATTTT.

In this sample, this clone turned up a few times. The V call is TRBV7-2, the J call TRBJ1-2; TRBD1 might be the D (5 bases). Trimming took 0 bases from V and 7 from J, leaving 9 bases between them. The CDR3 sequence is 13 residues long. The germline V gene has CDR1 SGHTA and CDR2 FQGNSA. CDR3 protein: CASSLARESGYTF. The CDR3 coding sequence is TGTGCCAGCAGCTTAGCCAGGGAAAGTGGCTACACCTTC. Full variable domain (rest looked up from reference TRBV7-2 and TRBJ1-2): GAGVSQSPSNKVTEKGKDVELRCDPISGHTALYWYRQSLGQGLEFLIYFQGNSAPDKSGLPSDRFSAERTGGSVSTLTIQRTQQEDSAVYLCASSLARESGYTFGSGTRLTVV.

V and J are TRBV7-7 and TRBJ2-2; 11 bases align to TRBD1. V lost 5 bases and J lost 5; bases outside the gene matches: 19. CDR3 size: 20 residues. CDR1 is SSHAT and CDR2 is FNYEAQ in the germline V gene (reference sequence). The CDR3 reads CASSLTLSGTGGQSTGELFF. The CDR3 coding sequence is TGTGCCAGCAGCCTCACGCTGTCGGGGACAGGGGGGCAATCGACCGGGGAGCTGTTTTTT.

The V gene is TRBV4-3, the J gene TRBJ2-6; D is possibly TRBD2 (5 bases). The germline gives CDR1 LGHNA, CDR2 YSLEER. The germline V and J ends were trimmed by 4 bases and 9 bases, with 13 bases remaining between them. The CDR3 totals 14 residues. DNA of the CDR3: TGCGCCAGCAGCCTCGAGGGCAGAGACAACGTCCTGACTTTC. Translating gives CASSLEGRDNVLTF.

The chain uses TRBV5-5 and TRBJ2-7, with 7 nucleotides matching TRBD1. Germline values: CDR1 SGHKS, CDR2 YYEKEE (reference sequence). With V trimmed by 6 bases and J by 0 bases, 9 bases remained unmatched. The length of the CDR3 is 15 residues. In nucleotides, the CDR3 is TGTGCCAGCAACAAACGACAGGGCAGCTCCTACGAGCAGTACTTC. Amino acids: CASNKRQGSSYEQYF.

The count of this clone is one. The V gene is TRBV7-9, the J gene TRBJ2-5; 14 bases align to TRBD2. Per germline, CDR1 SEHNR and CDR2 FQNEAQ (reference sequence). The CDR3 totals 15 residues. V shed 5 bases, J shed 5 bases, and the junction held 4 bases outside the gene matches. This chain's CDR3 is CASSRLAGGTETQYF. In DNA form, the CDR3 reads TGTGCCAGCAGCAGACTAGCGGGGGGGACGGAGACCCAGTACTTC.

The V and J genes are TRBV7-8 and TRBJ2-1, with 15 nucleotides matching TRBD2. Germline CDR1 and CDR2: SGHVS and FQNEAQ. This CDR3 is built from 16 residues. The trim removed 5 bases at V and 8 bases at J, leaving 7 bases unmatched. The CDR3 reads CASSRGTSGGSYEQFF. Written as DNA, the CDR3 is TGTGCCAGCAGCAGGGGGACTAGCGGGGGGTCTTATGAGCAGTTCTTC.